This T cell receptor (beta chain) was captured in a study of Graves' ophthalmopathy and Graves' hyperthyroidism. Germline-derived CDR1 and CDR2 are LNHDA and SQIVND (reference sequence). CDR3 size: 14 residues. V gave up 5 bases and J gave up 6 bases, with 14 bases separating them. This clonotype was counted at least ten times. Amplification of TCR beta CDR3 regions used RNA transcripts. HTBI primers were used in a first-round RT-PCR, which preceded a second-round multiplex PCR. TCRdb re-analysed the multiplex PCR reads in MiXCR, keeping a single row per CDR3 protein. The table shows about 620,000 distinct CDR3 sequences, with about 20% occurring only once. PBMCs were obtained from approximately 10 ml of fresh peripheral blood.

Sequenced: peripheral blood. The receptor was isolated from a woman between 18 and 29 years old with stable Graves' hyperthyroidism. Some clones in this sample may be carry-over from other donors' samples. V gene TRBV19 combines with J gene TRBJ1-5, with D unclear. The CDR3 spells CASSLGRPGQPQHF. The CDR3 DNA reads TGTGCCAGTAGTCTCGGCCGACCGGGTCAGCCCCAGCATTTT.